Below, 24 T cell receptor beta chains from the same sample are listed, as sequenced in a study of blood T cell repertoires in COVID-19. The data were produced by immunoSEQ multiplex PCR, yet TCRdb's version contains in-frame clones alone and is incomplete. The sample includes over 150,000 clones, about nine tenths of them seen just once. Sequencing was done on a sample of peripheral blood. The origin of the receptors is a man between 18 and 35 years old with COVID-19, enrolled during active disease.

V is TRBV6-2 or TRBV6-3 and J is TRBJ2-1, with D tentatively TRBD2 (5 bases). This CDR3 region has 14 residues. V shed 0 bases and J shed 5 bases, with 8 bases lying between them. Per the germline V gene, CDR1 is MNHEY and CDR2 is SVGEGT. CDR3 bases: TGTGCCAGCAGTTACTCGACCGGGGACAATGAGCAGTTCTTC. Amino acids: CASSYSTGDNEQFF.

The V call is TRBV28, the J call TRBJ1-6; 7 bases map to TRBD1. Per germline, CDR1 MDHEN and CDR2 SYDVKM. The CDR3 extends over 15 amino acids. V trimming: 5 bases; J trimming: 7 bases; junction bases outside the gene matches: 8. CDR3 sequence reads: CASSQQGNGNSPLHF. In nucleotides, the CDR3 is TGTGCCAGCAGTCAACAGGGGAATGGAAATTCACCCCTCCACTTT.

The V and J genes are TRBV10-3 and TRBJ1-1; no clear D. CDR3 length: 13 amino acids. The V gene's germline CDR1 is ENHRY and CDR2 SYGVKD. V was clipped by 3 bases and J by 3 bases, with 8 bases between them. CDR3 nucleotides: TGTGCCATCAGTGATCAAGGAGACACTGAAGCTTTCTTT. This sequence encodes CAISDQGDTEAFF.

CDR3 nucleotides: TGCGCCAGCAGCCAAGAACCCTTTGGGCTAGCGGGAGCAACCTACGAGCAGTACTTC. Encoded protein: CASSQEPFGLAGATYEQYF. The J gene is TRBJ2-7, the V gene TRBV4-3, with TRBD2 identical over 10 bases. Germline V gene data show CDR1 as LGHNA and CDR2 as YSLEER. The trim removed 0 bases at V and 2 bases at J, leaving 13 bases unmatched. This CDR3 has 19 residues.

J is TRBJ1-2 and V is TRBV14; D gene ambiguous. The V gene's germline CDR1 is SGHDN and CDR2 FVKESK. The length of the CDR3 is 13 residues. V dropped 1 base and J dropped 6 bases, with 9 bases sitting between them. For the CDR3, the DNA is TGTGCCAGCAGCCAAGGACTGGTGAATGGCTACACCTTC. Amino acids: CASSQGLVNGYTF.

The chain combines TRBV6-6 with TRBJ1-5, with TRBD1 as a possible D gene (6 bases). This CDR3 is built from 14 residues. Trimming removed 6 bases from V and 3 bases from J, with 12 bases in between. Germline CDR1 MNHNY, CDR2 SVGAGI (reference sequence). The chain's CDR3 is CASSEAGANQPQHF. The CDR3 DNA follows: TGTGCCAGCAGCGAGGCAGGGGCCAATCAGCCCCAGCATTTT.

The chain joins TRBV19 to TRBJ1-1, with D possibly being TRBD1 (5 bases). Germline assignment: CDR1 LNHDA and CDR2 SQIVND (reference sequence). The CDR3 sequence is 13 residues long. V was trimmed by 4 bases and J by 3 bases, leaving 9 bases between them. The CDR3, as DNA: TGTGCCAGTAGTAAGCAGACAGACACTGAAGCTTTCTTT. Translating it yields CASSKQTDTEAFF. Supplemented by reference TRBV19 and TRBJ1-1, the full variable domain reads DGGITQSPKYLFRKEGQNVTLSCEQNLNHDAMYWYRQDPGQGLRLIYYSQIVNDFQKGDIAEGYSVSREKKESFPLTVTSAQKNPTAFYLCASSKQTDTEAFFGQGTRLTVV.

V gene TRBV24-1 combines with J gene TRBJ2-7, with D tentatively TRBD2 (5 bases). The CDR3 spans 17 residues. Germline CDR1 is KGHDR and CDR2 is SFDVKD. Trimming cost V 4 bases and J 5 bases, with 23 bases left between them. CDR3 sequence: CATSDQFPGSPWHEQYF. The CDR3 nucleotides are TGTGCCACCAGTGACCAATTTCCGGGATCCCCGTGGCACGAGCAGTACTTC.

V usage is TRBV19 and J usage is TRBJ2-3, with D perhaps TRBD1 (6 bases). Germline CDR1 and CDR2: LNHDA and SQIVND (reference sequence). The CDR3 consists of 13 residues. Trimming left V 7 bases short and J 3 bases short, with 11 bases between. CDR3 sequence reads: CASKQGRTDTQYF. Here the CDR3 DNA reads TGTGCCAGTAAACAGGGTAGAACAGATACGCAGTATTTT.

The chain joins TRBV29-1 to TRBJ2-7; tentative D call: TRBD1 (6 bases). CDR3 length equals 12 residues. Germline V gene lookup returns CDR1 SQVTM and CDR2 ANQGSEA. V lost 5 bases and J 5 bases, leaving 13 bases between the germline ends. The CDR3 loop reads CSVSPGANEQYF. DNA of the CDR3: TGCAGCGTTAGTCCAGGGGCCAACGAGCAGTACTTC.

The chain uses TRBV30 and TRBJ1-6; D is undetermined. The CDR3 length is 14 residues. The V gene's germline CDR1 is GTSNPN and CDR2 SVGIG (reference sequence). The V and J ends lost 0 bases and 9 bases respectively, with 12 bases between them. This chain's CDR3 is CAWSVRAGGSPLHF. DNA for the CDR3: TGTGCCTGGAGTGTACGGGCGGGCGGTTCACCCCTCCACTTT.

CDR3 amino acids: CASSLVAGNPYEQYF. The CDR3, as DNA: TGCGCCAGCAGCTTGGTGGCAGGGAATCCCTACGAGCAGTACTTC. The chain carries TRBV5-1 and TRBJ2-7; possible D gene TRBD1, 5 bases. The germline CDR1 and CDR2 sequences are SGHRS and YFSETQ. Trimming cost V 0 bases and J 2 bases, with 12 bases left between them. The CDR3 runs to 15 residues.

This chain joins TRBV6-6 and TRBJ2-7; no firm D call. The CDR3 has 15 amino acids. Trimming left V 0 bases short and J 4 bases short, with 13 bases between. CDR1 is MNHNY, CDR2 SVGAGI, per germline (reference sequence). The CDR3 sequence is CASSYSGTIDYEQYF. In DNA, the CDR3 is TGTGCCAGCAGTTACTCGGGCACGATCGATTACGAGCAGTACTTC.

The table lists this clone with a count of one. V usage is TRBV3-1 (or the pseudogene TRBV3-2) and J usage is TRBJ2-3, with D tentatively TRBD2 (5 bases). V was trimmed by 4 bases and J by 0 bases, leaving 14 bases between them. Germline values: CDR1 LGHDT, CDR2 YNNKEL (reference sequence). This CDR3 has 16 amino acids. CDR3 bases: TGTGCCAGCAGCCTCGGTTGGGAGCGGAGCACAGATACGCAGTATTTT. It is translated as CASSLGWERSTDTQYF.

The genes are TRBV7-9 and TRBJ2-7; 11 positions match TRBD2. V gave up 5 bases and J gave up 3 bases; unmatched junction bases: 9. This CDR3 region has 16 residues. From germline, CDR1 is SEHNR and CDR2 FQNEAQ (reference sequence). CDR3 sequence: CASSTFSGTSGYEQYF. CDR3 sequence (DNA): TGTGCCAGCAGCACCTTTTCCGGGACTAGCGGCTACGAGCAGTACTTC. The whole variable domain, filled in from reference TRBV7-9 and TRBJ2-7, reads DTGVSQNPRHKITKRGQNVTFRCDPISEHNRLYWYRQTLGQGPEFLTYFQNEAQLEKSRLLSDRFSAERPKGSFSTLEIQRTEQGDSAMYLCASSTFSGTSGYEQYFGPGTRLTVT.

This chain connects TRBV28 to TRBJ2-2, with D perhaps TRBD1 (6 bases). Germline V gene sequence: CDR1 MDHEN, CDR2 SYDVKM. The V gene lost 6 bases and the J gene lost 6 bases, with 14 bases spanning the gap. This CDR3 region has 14 residues. Here the CDR3 DNA reads TGTGCCAGCAGCCCAGACAGGACTTCCGGGGAGCTGTTTTTT. Its translation is CASSPDRTSGELFF.

This clone was recorded once. This sample also contains other DNA sequences that code for the same CDR3. The chain couples TRBV19 to TRBJ1-1; D not certain. Germline V CDR1 and CDR2: LNHDA, SQIVND (reference sequence). The CDR3 runs to 13 residues. V lost 2 bases to trimming and J lost 5 bases, with 9 bases between them. The CDR3 DNA sequence: TGTGCCAGTAGTATATTCAGAGGGACTGAAGCTTTCTTT. This sequence encodes CASSIFRGTEAFF.

The chain couples TRBV18 to TRBJ2-3, with a tentative D call TRBD2 (5 bases). CDR3 length: 14 amino acids. With 3 bases removed from V and 0 bases from J, the gap between germline ends came to 7 bases. CDR1 is KGHSH, CDR2 LQKENI, per germline. In DNA, the CDR3 is TGTGCCAGCTCACCTCTAGCTAGCACAGATACGCAGTATTTT. This translates into CASSPLASTDTQYF.

This chain joins TRBV2 and TRBJ2-7; 7 nucleotides line up with TRBD1. The germline V gene has CDR1 SNHLY and CDR2 FYNNEI. With 6 bases clipped from V and 7 bases from J, the junction kept 3 bases outside the gene matches. This CDR3 is 11 amino acids long. The DNA of the CDR3 is TGTGCCAGCAGGACAGGGTGGGAGCAGTACTTC. As protein: CASRTGWEQYF.

The gene calls are TRBV20-1 and TRBJ2-7; TRBD1 matches at 8 bases. The V and J ends lost 3 bases and 3 bases, in that order; junction bases with no gene match: 1. From germline, CDR1 is DFQATT and CDR2 SNEGSKA (reference sequence). The CDR3 runs to 12 residues. The CDR3 bases are TGCAGTGCTAGTGGGACAGGCTACGAGCAGTACTTC. It encodes CSASGTGYEQYF.

This clone turned up a few times. The chain carries TRBV15 and TRBJ1-5; D gene unclear. V dropped 0 bases and J dropped 0 bases, with 9 bases sitting between them. This CDR3 is built from 16 residues. Germline-derived CDR1 and CDR2 are LNHNV and YYDKDF (reference sequence). The chain's CDR3 is CATSRDVTVSNQPQHF. CDR3 DNA sequence: TGTGCCACCAGCAGAGATGTCACAGTTAGCAATCAGCCCCAGCATTTT.

The J gene is TRBJ1-5, the V gene TRBV6-6; weak D call: TRBD1 (5 bases). V was trimmed by 6 bases and J by 1 base, leaving 10 bases between them. This CDR3 has 14 residues. The germline gives CDR1 MNHNY, CDR2 SVGAGI (reference sequence). The CDR3 reads CASRKGSSNQPQHF. In DNA, the CDR3 is TGTGCCAGCAGGAAGGGGTCAAGCAATCAGCCCCAGCATTTT.

This clone was seen once. V usage is TRBV19 and J usage is TRBJ1-5, with D maybe TRBD1 (6 bases). CDR3 length equals 14 residues. From germline, CDR1 is LNHDA and CDR2 SQIVND (reference sequence). V dropped 8 bases and J dropped 2 bases, with 13 bases sitting between them. The CDR3 DNA follows: TGTGCCAGTTCCGGGGGGCAACGCAATCAGCCCCAGCATTTT. It encodes CASSGGQRNQPQHF. Full variable domain (missing parts from reference TRBV19 and TRBJ1-5): DGGITQSPKYLFRKEGQNVTLSCEQNLNHDAMYWYRQDPGQGLRLIYYSQIVNDFQKGDIAEGYSVSREKKESFPLTVTSAQKNPTAFYLCASSGGQRNQPQHFGDGTRLSIL.

The genes are TRBV19 and TRBJ2-3, with 8 bases lining up with TRBD2. This CDR3 has 15 amino acids. Trimming at V came to 8 bases and at J to 2 bases, leaving 9 bases not matched to a gene. The V gene's germline CDR1 is LNHDA and CDR2 SQIVND (reference sequence). CDR3 nucleotide sequence: TGTGCCAGTGGTCGGCTAGCGGGTTACACAGATACGCAGTATTTT. As protein: CASGRLAGYTDTQYF.